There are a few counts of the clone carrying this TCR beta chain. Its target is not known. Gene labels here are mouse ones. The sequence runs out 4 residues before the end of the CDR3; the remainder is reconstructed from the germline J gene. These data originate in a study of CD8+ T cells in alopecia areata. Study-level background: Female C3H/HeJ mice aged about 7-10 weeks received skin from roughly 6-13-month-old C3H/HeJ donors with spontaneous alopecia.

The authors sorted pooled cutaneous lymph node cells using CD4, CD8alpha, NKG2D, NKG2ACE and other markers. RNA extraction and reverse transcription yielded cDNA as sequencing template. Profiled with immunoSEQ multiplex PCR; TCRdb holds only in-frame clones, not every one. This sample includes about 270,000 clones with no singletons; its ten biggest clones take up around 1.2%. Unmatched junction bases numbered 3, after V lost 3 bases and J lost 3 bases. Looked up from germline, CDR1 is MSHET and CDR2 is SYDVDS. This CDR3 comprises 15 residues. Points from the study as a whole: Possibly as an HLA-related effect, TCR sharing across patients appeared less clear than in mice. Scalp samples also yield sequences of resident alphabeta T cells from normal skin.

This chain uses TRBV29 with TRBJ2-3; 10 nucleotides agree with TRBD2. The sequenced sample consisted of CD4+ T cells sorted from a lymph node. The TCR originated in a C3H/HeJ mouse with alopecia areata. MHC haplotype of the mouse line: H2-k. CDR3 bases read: TGTGCTAGCAGTTTCCCGACTGGGGGGGCAGAA. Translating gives CASSFPTGGAE. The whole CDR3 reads CASSFPTGGAETLYF.